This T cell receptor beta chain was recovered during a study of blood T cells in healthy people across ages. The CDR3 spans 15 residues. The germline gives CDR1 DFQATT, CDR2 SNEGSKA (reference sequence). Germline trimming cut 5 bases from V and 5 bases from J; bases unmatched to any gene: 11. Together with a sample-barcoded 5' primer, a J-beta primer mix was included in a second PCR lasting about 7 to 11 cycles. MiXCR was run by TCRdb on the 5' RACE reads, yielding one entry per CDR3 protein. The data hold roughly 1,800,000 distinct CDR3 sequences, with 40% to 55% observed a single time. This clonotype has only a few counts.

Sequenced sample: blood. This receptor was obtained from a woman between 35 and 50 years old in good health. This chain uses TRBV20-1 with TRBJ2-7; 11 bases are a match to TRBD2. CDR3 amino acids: CSAPDGLAGGDEQYF. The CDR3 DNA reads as TGCAGTGCTCCGGACGGACTAGCGGGTGGCGACGAGCAGTACTTC.